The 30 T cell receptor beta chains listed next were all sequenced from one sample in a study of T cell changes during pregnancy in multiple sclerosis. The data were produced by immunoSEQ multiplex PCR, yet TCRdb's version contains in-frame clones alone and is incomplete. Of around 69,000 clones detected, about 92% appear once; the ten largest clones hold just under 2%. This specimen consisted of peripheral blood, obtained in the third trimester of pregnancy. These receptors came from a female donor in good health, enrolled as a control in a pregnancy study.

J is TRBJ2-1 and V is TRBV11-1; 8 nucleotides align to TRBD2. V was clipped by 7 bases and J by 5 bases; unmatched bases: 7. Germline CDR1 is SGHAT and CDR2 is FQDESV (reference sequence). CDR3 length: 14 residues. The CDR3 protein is CASTRGGSDNEQFF. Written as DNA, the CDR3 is TGTGCCAGCACCCGGGGGGGGTCCGACAATGAGCAGTTCTTC.

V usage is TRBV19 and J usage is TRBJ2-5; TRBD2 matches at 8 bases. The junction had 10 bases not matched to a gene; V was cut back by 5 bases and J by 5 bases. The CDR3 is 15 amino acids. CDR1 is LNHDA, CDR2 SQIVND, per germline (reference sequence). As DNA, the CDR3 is TGTGCCAGTAGTGAAGCAGCGGGGGCGTGGGAGACCCAGTACTTC. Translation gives CASSEAAGAWETQYF.

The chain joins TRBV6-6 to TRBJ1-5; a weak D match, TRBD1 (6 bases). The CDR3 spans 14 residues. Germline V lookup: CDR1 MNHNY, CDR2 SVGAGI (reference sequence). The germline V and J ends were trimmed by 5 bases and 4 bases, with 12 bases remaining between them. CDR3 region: CASSHRVENQPQHF. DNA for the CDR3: TGTGCCAGCAGTCACAGGGTCGAGAATCAGCCCCAGCATTTT.

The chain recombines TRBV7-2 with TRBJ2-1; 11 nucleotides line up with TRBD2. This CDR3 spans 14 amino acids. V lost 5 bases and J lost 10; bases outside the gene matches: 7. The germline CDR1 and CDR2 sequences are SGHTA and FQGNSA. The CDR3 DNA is TGTGCCAGCAGCAATAGCGGGAGGGCCAGGGAGCAGTTCTTC. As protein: CASSNSGRAREQFF.

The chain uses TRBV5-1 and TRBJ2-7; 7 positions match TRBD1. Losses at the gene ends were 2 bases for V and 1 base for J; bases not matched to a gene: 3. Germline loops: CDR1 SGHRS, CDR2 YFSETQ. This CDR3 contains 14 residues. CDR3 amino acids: CASSFTGESYEQYF. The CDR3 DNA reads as TGCGCCAGCAGCTTCACAGGGGAGTCCTACGAGCAGTACTTC.

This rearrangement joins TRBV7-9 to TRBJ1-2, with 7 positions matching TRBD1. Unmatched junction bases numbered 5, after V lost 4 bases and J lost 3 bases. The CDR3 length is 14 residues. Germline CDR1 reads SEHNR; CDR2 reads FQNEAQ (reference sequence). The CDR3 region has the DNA TGTGCCAGCAGCTCCGGGACAGTGTACTATGGCTACACCTTC. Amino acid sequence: CASSSGTVYYGYTF.

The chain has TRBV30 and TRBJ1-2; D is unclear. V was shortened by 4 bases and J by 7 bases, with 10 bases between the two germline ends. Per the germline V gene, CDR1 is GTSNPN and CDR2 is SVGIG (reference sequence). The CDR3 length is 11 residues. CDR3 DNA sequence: TGTGCCTGGACCCTGGGAGCTGGCTACACCTTC. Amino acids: CAWTLGAGYTF.

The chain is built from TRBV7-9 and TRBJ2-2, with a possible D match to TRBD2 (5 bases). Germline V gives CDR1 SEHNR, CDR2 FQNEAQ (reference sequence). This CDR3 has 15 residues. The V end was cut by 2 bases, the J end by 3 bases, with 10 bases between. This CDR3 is CASSLFDYHTGELFF. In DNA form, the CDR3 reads TGTGCCAGCAGCTTATTTGACTACCACACCGGGGAGCTGTTTTTT.

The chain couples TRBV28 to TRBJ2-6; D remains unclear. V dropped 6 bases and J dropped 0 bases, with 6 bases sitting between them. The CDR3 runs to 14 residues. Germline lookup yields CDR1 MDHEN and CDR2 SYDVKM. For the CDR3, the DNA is TGTGCCAGCAGCCGTAGCTCTGGGGCCAACGTCCTGACTTTC. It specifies CASSRSSGANVLTF.

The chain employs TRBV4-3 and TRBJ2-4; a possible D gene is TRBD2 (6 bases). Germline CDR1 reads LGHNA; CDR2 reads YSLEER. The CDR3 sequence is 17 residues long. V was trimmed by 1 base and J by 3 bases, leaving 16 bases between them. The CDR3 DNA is TGCGCCAGCAGCCAAGGTCTAGTTCTGGGGGGCAAAAACATTCAGTACTTC. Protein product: CASSQGLVLGGKNIQYF.

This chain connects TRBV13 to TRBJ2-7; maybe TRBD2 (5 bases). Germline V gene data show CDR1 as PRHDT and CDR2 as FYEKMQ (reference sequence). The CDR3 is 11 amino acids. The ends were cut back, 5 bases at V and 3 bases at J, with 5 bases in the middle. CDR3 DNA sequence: TGTGCCAGCAGCGACTACTACGAGCAGTACTTC. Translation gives CASSDYYEQYF.

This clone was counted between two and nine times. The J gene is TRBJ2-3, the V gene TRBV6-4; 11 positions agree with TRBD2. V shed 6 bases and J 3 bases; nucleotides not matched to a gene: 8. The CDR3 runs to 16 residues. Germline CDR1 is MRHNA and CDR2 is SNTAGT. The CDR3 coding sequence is TGTGCCAGCAGCGCTAGCGGGGGGATGGGAACAGATACGCAGTATTTT. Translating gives CASSASGGMGTDTQYF.

The CDR3 is CASSSGTGSSGNTIYF. The CDR3 DNA is TGTGCCAGCAGTTCAGGAACAGGCTCCTCTGGAAACACCATATATTTT. The chain combines TRBV11-3 with TRBJ1-3, with D tentatively TRBD1 (5 bases). The germline V and J ends were trimmed by 6 bases and 0 bases, with 15 bases remaining between them. This CDR3 spans 16 amino acids. Germline assignment: CDR1 SGHNT and CDR2 YENEEA.

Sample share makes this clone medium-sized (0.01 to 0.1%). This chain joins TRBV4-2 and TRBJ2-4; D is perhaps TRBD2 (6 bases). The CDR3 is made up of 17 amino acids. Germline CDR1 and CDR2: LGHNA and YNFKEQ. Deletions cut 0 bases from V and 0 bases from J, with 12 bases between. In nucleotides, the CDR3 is TGTGCCAGCAGCCAAGAGTCGGGAGCGGGAGCCAAAAACATTCAGTACTTC. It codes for CASSQESGAGAKNIQYF.

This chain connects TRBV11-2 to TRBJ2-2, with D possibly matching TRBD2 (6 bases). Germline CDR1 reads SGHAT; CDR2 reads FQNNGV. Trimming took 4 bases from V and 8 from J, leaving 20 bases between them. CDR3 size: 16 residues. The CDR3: CASSSGQSLAGGELFF. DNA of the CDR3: TGTGCCAGCAGCTCCGGTCAGAGTTTGGCGGGAGGGGAGCTGTTTTTT. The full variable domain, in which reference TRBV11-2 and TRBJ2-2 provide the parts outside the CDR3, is EAGVAQSPRYKIIEKRQSVAFWCNPISGHATLYWYQQILGQGPKLLIQFQNNGVVDDSQLPKDRFSAERLKGVDSTLKIQPAKLEDSAVYLCASSSGQSLAGGELFFGEGSRLTVL.

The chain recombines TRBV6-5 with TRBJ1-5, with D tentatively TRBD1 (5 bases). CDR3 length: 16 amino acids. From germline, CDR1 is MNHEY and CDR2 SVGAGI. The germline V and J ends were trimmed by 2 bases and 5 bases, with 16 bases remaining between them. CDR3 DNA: TGTGCCAGCAGTTACCCGATCAGGGACTCTGATCAGCCCCAGCATTTT. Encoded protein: CASSYPIRDSDQPQHF.

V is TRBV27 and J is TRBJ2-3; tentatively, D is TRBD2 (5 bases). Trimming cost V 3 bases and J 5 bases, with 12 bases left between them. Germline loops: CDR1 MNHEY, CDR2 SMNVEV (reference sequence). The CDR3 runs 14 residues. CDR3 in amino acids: CASSFGLAGDTQYF. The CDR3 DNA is TGTGCCAGCAGTTTTGGGCTAGCTGGAGATACGCAGTATTTT.

CDR3 bases: TGTGCCAGCAGCGTCAGGGTTAGCTATGGCTACACCTTC. Translation gives CASSVRVSYGYTF. The chain uses TRBV9 and TRBJ1-2, with a possible D match to TRBD1 (5 bases). This CDR3 has 13 amino acids. CDR1 and CDR2 (germline): SGDLS, YYNGEE. Trimming left V 2 bases short and J 4 bases short, with 9 bases between.

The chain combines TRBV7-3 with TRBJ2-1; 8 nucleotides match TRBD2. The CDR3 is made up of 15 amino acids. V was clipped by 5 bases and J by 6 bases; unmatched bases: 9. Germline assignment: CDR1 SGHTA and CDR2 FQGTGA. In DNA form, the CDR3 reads TGTGCCAGCAGCACCTCCGGGGGGGGATCCAATGAGCAGTTCTTC. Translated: CASSTSGGGSNEQFF. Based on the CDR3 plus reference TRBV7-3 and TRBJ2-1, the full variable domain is GAGVSQTPSNKVTEKGKYVELRCDPISGHTALYWYRQSLGQGPEFLIYFQGTGAADDSGLPNDRFFAVRPEGSVSTLKIQRTERGDSAVYLCASSTSGGGSNEQFFGPGTRLTVL.

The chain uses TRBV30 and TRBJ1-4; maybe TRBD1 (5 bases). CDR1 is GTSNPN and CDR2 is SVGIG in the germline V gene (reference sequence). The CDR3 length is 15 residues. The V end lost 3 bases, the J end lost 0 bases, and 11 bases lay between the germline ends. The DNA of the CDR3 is TGTGCCTGGAGAAGGCGGGGGGCAACTAATGAAAAACTGTTTTTT. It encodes CAWRRRGATNEKLFF.

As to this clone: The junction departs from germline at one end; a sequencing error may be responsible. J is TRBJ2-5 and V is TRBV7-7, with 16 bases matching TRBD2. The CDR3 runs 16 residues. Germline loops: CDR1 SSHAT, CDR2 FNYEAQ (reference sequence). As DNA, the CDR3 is TGTGCTAGCAGCTCGGGGACTAGCGGGAGGGAAGAGACCCAGTACTTC. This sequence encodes CASSSGTSGREETQYF.

CDR3 DNA: TGTGCCAGCACTGGGGCGGGGCTTGATACGCAGTATTTT. It yields the protein CASTGAGLDTQYF. The rearrangement uses TRBV6-6 and TRBJ2-3, with TRBD2 as a possible D gene (6 bases). The ends were cut back, 7 bases at V and 6 bases at J, with 14 bases in the middle. The CDR3 totals 13 residues. Per germline, CDR1 MNHNY and CDR2 SVGAGI (reference sequence).

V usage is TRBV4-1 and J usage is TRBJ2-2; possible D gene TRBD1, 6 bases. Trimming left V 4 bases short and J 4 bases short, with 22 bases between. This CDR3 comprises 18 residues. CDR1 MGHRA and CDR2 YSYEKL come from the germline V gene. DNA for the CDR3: TGCGCCAGCAGCCCTAAAGGTTTGTCCAGGGGAGCCACCGGGGAGCTGTTTTTT. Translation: CASSPKGLSRGATGELFF.

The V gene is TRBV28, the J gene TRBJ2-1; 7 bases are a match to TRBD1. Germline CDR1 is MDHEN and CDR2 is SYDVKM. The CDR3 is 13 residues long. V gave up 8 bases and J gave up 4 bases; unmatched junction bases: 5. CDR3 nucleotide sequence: TGTGCCAGCGAGGGACAGCGATACAATGAGCAGTTCTTC. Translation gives CASEGQRYNEQFF. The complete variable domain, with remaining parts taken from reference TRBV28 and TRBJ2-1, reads DVKVTQSSRYLVKRTGEKVFLECVQDMDHENMFWYRQDPGLGLRLIYFSYDVKMKEKGDIPEGYSVSREKKERFSLILESASTNQTSMYLCASEGQRYNEQFFGPGTRLTVL.

The DNA of the CDR3 is TGTGCCAGTGGAGACAGGGATGGTTCTTCGCAGTATTTT. Amino acid sequence: CASGDRDGSSQYF. This sequence joins TRBV19 and TRBJ2-3; 7 nucleotides match TRBD1. This CDR3 is built from 13 residues. With V trimmed by 8 bases and J by 10 bases, 12 bases remained unmatched. Germline V gene data show CDR1 as LNHDA and CDR2 as SQIVND (reference sequence).

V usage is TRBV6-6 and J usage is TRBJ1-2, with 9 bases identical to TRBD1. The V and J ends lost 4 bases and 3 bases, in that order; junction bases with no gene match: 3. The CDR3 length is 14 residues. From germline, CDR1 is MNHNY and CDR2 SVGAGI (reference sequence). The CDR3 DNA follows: TGTGCCAGCAGTTCAGGACAGGGGCACTATGGCTACACCTTC. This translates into CASSSGQGHYGYTF.

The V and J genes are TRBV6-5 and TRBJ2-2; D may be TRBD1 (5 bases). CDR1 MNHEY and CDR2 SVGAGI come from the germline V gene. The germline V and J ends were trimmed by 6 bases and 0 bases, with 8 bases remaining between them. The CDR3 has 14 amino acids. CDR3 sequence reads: CASRVGANTGELFF. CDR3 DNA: TGTGCCAGCAGGGTAGGGGCGAACACCGGGGAGCTGTTTTTT.

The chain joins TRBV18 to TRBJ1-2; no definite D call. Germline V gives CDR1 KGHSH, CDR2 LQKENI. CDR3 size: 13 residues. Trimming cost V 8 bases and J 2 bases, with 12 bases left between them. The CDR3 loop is CASTGNGNYGYTF. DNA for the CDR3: TGTGCCAGCACGGGAAACGGGAACTATGGCTACACCTTC.

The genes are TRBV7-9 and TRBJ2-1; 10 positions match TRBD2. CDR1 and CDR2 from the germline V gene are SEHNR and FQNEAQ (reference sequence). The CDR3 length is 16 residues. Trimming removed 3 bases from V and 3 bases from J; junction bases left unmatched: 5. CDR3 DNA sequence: TGTGCCAGCAGCTTTCGAACTAGCGGGATCTACAATGAGCAGTTCTTC. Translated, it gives CASSFRTSGIYNEQFF.

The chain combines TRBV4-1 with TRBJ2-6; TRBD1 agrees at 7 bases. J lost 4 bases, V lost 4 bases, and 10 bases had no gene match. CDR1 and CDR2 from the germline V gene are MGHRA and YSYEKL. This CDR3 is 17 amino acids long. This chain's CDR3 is CASSPDRVLRGANVLTF. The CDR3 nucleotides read TGCGCCAGCAGCCCCGACAGGGTTTTGCGAGGGGCCAACGTCCTGACTTTC.